This T cell receptor (beta chain) is from a study of T cell changes during pregnancy in multiple sclerosis (dated by TCRdb to about 2019). With respect to the entire study: The study looked at changes in the T cell repertoire across pregnancy in women with multiple sclerosis.

Taken from the germline V gene, the CDR1 and CDR2 loops are MDHEN and SYDVKM. V loses 5 bases of germline sequence and J loses 4 bases, and the interval between the two ends is 8 bases. The CDR3 numbers 13 residues from cysteine through phenylalanine. CDR3 DNA only is kept here, 39 bases in frame from base 1. Library method: the immunoSEQ multiplex PCR assay. In TCRdb, the immuneACCESS table is reduced to in-frame sequences with V and J assigned. These tables do not hold every clone; where another copy was compared, an unresolved V gene accounts for under half, and the others remain unexplained. The sample table lists 120,000 or so clones, 93% of them with a count of one. The top ten clonotypes cover under 7% of the sample. Turning to this clone: This receptor's antigen is unknown. Base qualities are missing; no much larger clone stands one base away.

The sequence joins TRBV28 to TRBJ2-2, with no confident D gene call. This receptor was identified in a female donor with multiple sclerosis, enrolled in a pregnancy study. This specimen was peripheral blood, taken before pregnancy. In nucleotide form, the sequence is TGTGCCAGCAGTCCACTTATCACCGGGGAGCTGTTTTTT. Its protein reads: CASSPLITGELFF.